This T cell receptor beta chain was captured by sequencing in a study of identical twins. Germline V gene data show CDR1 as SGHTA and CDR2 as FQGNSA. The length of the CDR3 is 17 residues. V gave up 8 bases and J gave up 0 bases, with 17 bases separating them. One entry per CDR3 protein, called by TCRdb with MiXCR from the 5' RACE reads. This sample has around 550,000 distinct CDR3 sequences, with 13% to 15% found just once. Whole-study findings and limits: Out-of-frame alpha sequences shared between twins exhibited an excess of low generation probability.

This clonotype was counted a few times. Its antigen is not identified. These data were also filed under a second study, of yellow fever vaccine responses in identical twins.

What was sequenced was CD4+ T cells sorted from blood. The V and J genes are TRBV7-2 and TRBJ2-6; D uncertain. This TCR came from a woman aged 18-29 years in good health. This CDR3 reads CASPRGASNSGANVLTF. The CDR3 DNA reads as TGTGCCAGCCCCAGAGGAGCGTCTAACTCTGGGGCCAACGTCCTGACTTTC.